The 22 T cell receptor beta chains below come from one sample, sequenced in a study of cytomegalovirus exposure and HLA in healthy donors. A multiplex PCR was run with 60 Vbeta primers and 13 Jbeta primers. Produced via immunoSEQ multiplex PCR; TCRdb's table is partial and in-frame only. The sample lists about 50,000 clones, roughly 80% seen once, with less than 3% in the top ten. Sequenced: PBMCs. These receptors were obtained from a woman aged 35 to 49 in good health and CMV-seropositive.

The chain uses TRBV2 and TRBJ2-5; 8 bases agree with TRBD1. The V and J ends lost 2 bases and 7 bases, in that order; junction bases with no gene match: 9. Germline V lookup: CDR1 SNHLY, CDR2 FYNNEI. The CDR3 consists of 15 residues. Here the CDR3 reads CASSETGQGGRTQYF. CDR3 coding DNA: TGTGCCAGCAGTGAAACCGGACAGGGTGGAAGGACCCAGTACTTC. The full variable domain, its missing parts supplied by reference TRBV2 and TRBJ2-5, is EPEVTQTPSHQVTQMGQEVILRCVPISNHLYFYWYRQILGQKVEFLVSFYNNEISEKSEIFDDQFSVERPDGSNFTLKIRSTKLEDSAMYFCASSETGQGGRTQYFGPGTRLLVL.

The genes are TRBV28 and TRBJ1-5; weak D call: TRBD1 (6 bases). CDR1 and CDR2 from the germline V gene are MDHEN and SYDVKM. The ends were cut back, 3 bases at V and 7 bases at J, with 19 bases in the middle. The CDR3 contains 16 residues. CDR3 residues: CASSLPVQGVRQPQHF. In DNA, the CDR3 is TGTGCCAGCAGTTTGCCAGTACAGGGAGTTCGCCAGCCCCAGCATTTT.

The V gene is TRBV9, the J gene TRBJ1-2; D is undetermined. Germline V CDR1 and CDR2: SGDLS, YYNGEE. Trimming shortened V by 6 bases and J by 4 bases, and 13 bases separated the two germline ends. This CDR3 region has 13 residues. CDR3 in DNA: TGTGCCAGCACGCCGGGCGGGTCCTATGGCTACACCTTC. Amino acids: CASTPGGSYGYTF.

V is TRBV30 and J is TRBJ2-7; D possibly corresponds to TRBD1 (6 bases). Trimming pared 3 bases from V and 4 bases from J, leaving 13 bases between. CDR3 size: 13 residues. From germline, CDR1 is GTSNPN and CDR2 SVGIG (reference sequence). CDR3 region: CAWRPTGLYEQYF. The CDR3 bases are TGTGCCTGGAGGCCGACAGGCCTATACGAGCAGTACTTC.

The rearrangement uses TRBV5-4 and TRBJ1-1; maybe TRBD1 (6 bases). The germline CDR1 and CDR2 sequences are SGHNT and YYREEE (reference sequence). The CDR3 runs to 14 residues. Trimming stripped 4 bases from V and 1 base from J, with 11 bases between. For the CDR3, the DNA is TGTGCCAGCAGCCCAGCGGACAGGAACACTGAAGCTTTCTTT. Protein sequence: CASSPADRNTEAFF.

The chain combines TRBV28 with TRBJ2-7, with 7 positions matching TRBD1. V gave up 7 bases and J gave up 3 bases; unmatched junction bases: 6. The germline gives CDR1 MDHEN, CDR2 SYDVKM. The CDR3 is made up of 13 amino acids. The CDR3 bases are TGTGCCAGCACTAGACAGGGCGGCTACGAGCAGTACTTC. This encodes CASTRQGGYEQYF.

The chain uses TRBV5-1 and TRBJ2-3; 11 nucleotides agree with TRBD2. The CDR3 sequence is 15 residues long. J was trimmed by 2 bases and V by 4 bases; bases with no gene match: 3. Germline V gene sequence: CDR1 SGHRS, CDR2 YFSETQ. CDR3 nucleotide sequence: TGCGCCAGCAGCGTAGCGGGGGGGACCACAGATACGCAGTATTTT. It is translated as CASSVAGGTTDTQYF.

CDR3 DNA: TGTGCCAGCAGCTTAGGGAGGACTAACTATGGCTACACCTTC. It yields the protein CASSLGRTNYGYTF. The rearrangement joins TRBV7-9 to TRBJ1-2, with unresolved D. The CDR3 extends over 14 amino acids. The germline V gene encodes CDR1 SEHNR and CDR2 FQNEAQ (reference sequence). Trimming pared 1 base from V and 0 bases from J, leaving 6 bases between.

The chain joins TRBV2 to TRBJ2-2, with 9 bases fitting TRBD2. Per the germline V gene, CDR1 is SNHLY and CDR2 is FYNNEI. This CDR3 region has 16 residues. V lost 5 bases, J lost 4 bases, and 8 bases stayed unmatched. CDR3 nucleotide sequence: TGTGCCAGCAGTACAGCGGGGGGCCTGGGCACCGGGGAGCTGTTTTTT. Its protein is CASSTAGGLGTGELFF.

The rearrangement joins TRBV5-6 to TRBJ2-7; perhaps TRBD2 as D (5 bases). CDR3 length equals 13 residues. V shed 0 bases and J shed 2 bases, with 6 bases lying between them. Looked up from germline, CDR1 is SGHDT and CDR2 is YYEEEE. The CDR3 region has the DNA TGTGCCAGCAGCTTGGCCGGGACCTACGAGCAGTACTTC. Amino acids: CASSLAGTYEQYF.

The V call is TRBV6-6, the J call TRBJ2-7; TRBD2 agrees at 9 bases. Germline V lookup: CDR1 MNHNY, CDR2 SVGAGI (reference sequence). CDR3 length: 13 residues. V was pared by 7 bases and J by 2 bases, with 3 bases of the junction left unmatched. The CDR3 DNA is TGTGCCAGCATCCCTAGCGGGGCCTACGAGCAGTACTTC. Its translation: CASIPSGAYEQYF.

The V gene is TRBV15, the J gene TRBJ1-1; tentatively, D is TRBD1 (5 bases). Trimming shortened V by 5 bases and J by 4 bases, and 14 bases separated the two germline ends. Germline CDR1 is LNHNV and CDR2 is YYDKDF (reference sequence). This CDR3 has 14 amino acids. Here the CDR3 reads CATSVGAGGTEAFF. The CDR3, as DNA: TGTGCCACCAGCGTAGGGGCGGGGGGCACTGAAGCTTTCTTT. The variable domain in full, with the rest retrieved from reference TRBV15 and TRBJ1-1, is DAMVIQNPRYQVTQFGKPVTLSCSQTLNHNVMYWYQQKSSQAPKLLFHYYDKDFNNEADTPDNFQSRRPNTSFCFLDIRSPGLGDTAMYLCATSVGAGGTEAFFGQGTRLTVV.

This chain connects TRBV5-1 to TRBJ1-5; D is uncertain. Germline V gene data show CDR1 as SGHRS and CDR2 as YFSETQ. V lost 4 bases to trimming and J lost 2 bases, with 16 bases between them. The CDR3 covers 16 residues. The CDR3 sequence: CASSPSPGMGNQPQHF. The DNA for the CDR3 is TGCGCCAGCAGCCCCTCCCCCGGGATGGGCAATCAGCCCCAGCATTTT.

V is TRBV5-6 and J is TRBJ2-5, with D possibly being TRBD2 (6 bases). The CDR3 extends over 16 amino acids. Germline V lookup: CDR1 SGHDT, CDR2 YYEEEE. V gave up 4 bases and J gave up 4 bases, with 20 bases separating them. The DNA for the CDR3 is TGTGCCAGCAGCCTCTATCGGGACTTCCTTCTAGAGACCCAGTACTTC. This codes for CASSLYRDFLLETQYF.

This chain's CDR3 is CASSARGGWNGYTF. The CDR3 DNA reads TGTGCCAGCAGTGCGCGGGGGGGGTGGAATGGCTACACCTTC. V and J are TRBV6-5 and TRBJ1-2; perhaps TRBD1 as D (5 bases). V was trimmed by 5 bases and J by 6 bases, leaving 16 bases between them. From germline, CDR1 is MNHEY and CDR2 SVGAGI. The CDR3 runs 14 residues.

This chain connects TRBV30 to TRBJ2-3; 8 bases are a match to TRBD2. The CDR3 length is 15 residues. In germline, CDR1 is GTSNPN, CDR2 SVGIG (reference sequence). The V gene end was trimmed by 2 bases and the J gene end by 3 bases; junction bases not matched to a gene: 7. The CDR3 is CAWSRGSGETDTQYF. The CDR3 DNA follows: TGTGCCTGGAGTAGGGGTAGCGGGGAAACAGATACGCAGTATTTT.

The chain combines TRBV15 with TRBJ2-5, with D possibly being TRBD2 (5 bases). The J call may be in error: the DNA end matches TRBJ2-7 better. The CDR3 sequence is 14 residues long. The germline V gene has CDR1 LNHNV and CDR2 YYDKDF (reference sequence). The CDR3 spells CATSRDLGSGEQYF. CDR3 nucleotide sequence: TGTGCCACCAGCAGAGATCTTGGCAGCGGCGAGCAGTACTTC.

This chain joins TRBV7-2 and TRBJ2-2, with TRBD2 matching 12 bases. In germline, CDR1 is SGHTA, CDR2 FQGNSA. This CDR3 region has 17 residues. V trimming: 3 bases; J trimming: 2 bases; junction bases outside the gene matches: 4. The CDR3 nucleotides are TGTGCCAGCAGCTTGCTAGCGGGGGGGCTTAACACCGGGGAGCTGTTTTTT. Its translation is CASSLLAGGLNTGELFF.

The chain joins TRBV19 to TRBJ1-5, with D hard to call. The CDR3 covers 18 residues. With 7 bases removed from V and 5 bases from J, the gap between germline ends came to 27 bases. CDR1 LNHDA and CDR2 SQIVND come from the germline V gene (reference sequence). CDR3 in amino acids: CASNVVGSRTNWDQPQHF. CDR3 coding DNA: TGTGCCAGTAATGTTGTGGGCAGCCGAACCAATTGGGATCAGCCCCAGCATTTT.

The chain recombines TRBV18 with TRBJ1-1, with TRBD1 matching 12 bases. CDR3 length: 16 residues. V shed 3 bases and J 0 bases; nucleotides not matched to a gene: 2. Germline V gene sequence: CDR1 KGHSH, CDR2 LQKENI. The CDR3 spells CASSPGQGALNTEAFF. The CDR3 nucleotides are TGTGCCAGCTCACCGGGACAGGGGGCTCTGAACACTGAAGCTTTCTTT.

J is TRBJ2-7 and V is TRBV4-1; TRBD2 agrees at 10 bases. The trim removed 5 bases at V and 6 bases at J, leaving 13 bases unmatched. CDR3 length equals 16 residues. CDR1 is MGHRA, CDR2 YSYEKL, per germline. The CDR3 here is CASSAHPAGGPGEQYF. In DNA, the CDR3 is TGCGCCAGCAGCGCTCACCCAGCGGGGGGGCCAGGCGAGCAGTACTTC.

The rearrangement uses TRBV5-6 and TRBJ1-5; TRBD1 aligns across 7 bases. Germline CDR1 is SGHDT and CDR2 is YYEEEE. This CDR3 spans 14 amino acids. V trimming: 2 bases; J trimming: 3 bases; junction bases outside the gene matches: 2. This CDR3 reads CASSFGTANQPQHF. CDR3 DNA: TGTGCCAGCAGCTTCGGGACAGCCAATCAGCCCCAGCATTTT.